This entry features one TCR beta chain sequence. Its antigen is currently unknown. It was 5'RACE with constant-segment primers that produced the TCR alpha and TCR beta cDNA libraries, which carried sample barcodes and UMIs. From the 5' RACE reads, TCRdb called clonotypes with MiXCR, one entry per CDR3 protein. The repertoire holds approximately 150,000 distinct CDR3 sequences, with roughly 19% as singletons. The CDR3 spans 13 residues. V lost 6 bases and J 4 bases, leaving 12 bases between the germline ends. This entry belongs to a study of T-cell memory formation after mild COVID-19. Notes on the study in general: CD4/CD8 balance held among clones contracting day 15 to 85, and later expanders leaned CD4+.

The TCR comes from an adult woman who had mild COVID-19 (a few samples of this study predate the infection). Cell type and time point are not known. Sequencing was performed on PBMCs or a T cell subset sorted from them (not recorded which). The chain employs TRBV12-3 or TRBV12-4 and TRBJ1-2, with D possibly matching TRBD1 (5 bases). The CDR3 nucleotides read TGTGCCAGCAGCTGGGACCGTTCCTATGGCTACACCTTC. Translated: CASSWDRSYGYTF.